One TCR beta chain is described in this entry. The V end lost 0 bases, the J end lost 4 bases, and 13 bases lay between the germline ends. Germline CDR1 is KGHSH and CDR2 is LQKENI. The CDR3 runs 16 residues. The sample originates from a study of control samples from healthy donors and cancer patients. This table comes from immunoSEQ multiplex PCR, and its TCRdb copy is limited to in-frame clones, with some not included. The sample comprises around 110,000 clones, approximately 90% of which are singletons, and approximately 1% rests with the top ten. Sequenced sample: PBMCs. The gene calls are TRBV18 and TRBJ2-1; possibly TRBD2 for D (6 bases). This sequence originates from a woman in her forties or fifties with colorectal cancer. CDR3 nucleotide sequence: TGTGCCAGCTCACCACCTTCAGATGGGACTTACAATGAGCAGTTCTTC. It is translated as CASSPPSDGTYNEQFF.